This T cell receptor (delta chain) was sequenced for a study of fetal and pediatric gammadelta thymocytes (dated by TCRdb to between 2021 and 2024). With respect to the entire study: The bulk gammadelta thymocyte repertoires, which combined previously published data with newly generated, unpublished data, were used to reinforce a single-cell study of gammadelta thymocyte development. The bulk gammadelta thymocyte repertoire set covered some 10 subjects in total, 3 fetal thymus donors and 7 pediatric thymus donors. Bulk TCR repertoire data were added to increase subject numbers and strengthen the CDR3 publicity analysis. Previously published data (refs 27,28) and unpublished data were combined in the bulk gammadelta thymocyte repertoires.

The instrument given in TCRdb is Illumina MiSeq. For the original study's pipeline: For publicity analysis, the Vgamma9Vdelta2 and nonVgamma9Vdelta2 bulk CDR3 files were merged for each subject into one combined repertoire per subject. CDR3 publicity was given a score from 0 to 19 by checking each amino acid sequence across 9 single-cell datasets and ten to eleven bulk repertoires with base R and dplyr. TCRdb recomputed clones from the public reads with CATT; identical DNA rows were then combined. Clone size and V and J calls follow TCRdb, not the original study. This sample has over a thousand delta-chain clones in its table, and 9.4% of those were observed once. 13% of the sample comes from the top ten. Study-level results and caveats: Compared with post-natal repertoires, fetal gammadelta thymocyte repertoires were previously reported to be enriched for TRDV2, TRGV8 and TRGV9 usage, low N additions and public CDR3s.

Fetal thymuses were obtained in Singapore from elective pregnancy terminations carried out for socio-psychological reasons at roughly 14 to 22 weeks estimated gestational age. All fetuses were judged to be structurally normal by ultrasound prior to termination and by gross morphological examination after termination. Thymocytes were stained with Zombie NIR viability dye plus antibodies to CD3 (UCHT1), TCRgammadelta (11F2), TCRVgamma9 (IMMU360) and TCRVdelta2 (IMMU389). TRD and TRG CDR3 repertoires were generated in bulk, separately, from sorted Vgamma9Vdelta2 and nonVgamma9Vdelta2 gammadelta thymocytes obtained from human fetal and pediatric thymuses. Thymic cell suspensions from fetal and post-natal thymuses were prepared as previously described. NonVgamma9Vdelta2 thymocytes were sorted as CD3+ gammadeltaTCR+ cells lacking the Vgamma9+Vdelta2+ phenotype. Cell sorting was done on a FACS Aria III cell sorter (BD Biosciences).

At the junction V is shortened by 0 bases and J by 1 base; bases outside the gene matches: 1. Including cysteine and phenylalanine, the CDR3 has 16 amino acids. Only the CDR3 region is kept as DNA, spanning 48 bases read in frame from base 1. The CDR1 and CDR2 encoded by the germline V gene are TSWWSYY and QGS. This clone is termed medium-sized (0.01 to 0.1%). The antigen it recognizes is unknown. Base qualities were left out, and no much larger clone turns up one base away. The source of this sequence is a human fetus. This sequence uses TRDV1 and TRDJ2, and 8 junctional nucleotides match TRDD3. What was sequenced was non-Vgamma9Vdelta2 gamma-delta T cells from the thymus. The cell subset or site label, as the study defines it: CD3+gammadeltaTCR+ thymocytes not co-expressing Vgamma9 and Vdelta2. The CDR3 region reads CALGELGDILTAQLFF. The bases read TGTGCTCTTGGGGAACTGGGGGATATTTTGACAGCACAACTCTTCTTT.